Listed here are 5 T cell receptor beta chains from one sample, sequenced in a study of early T cells in non-severe SARS-CoV-2 infection. In TCRdb, the 5' RACE reads were re-called with MiXCR into one record per CDR3 protein. The table lists 65,000 to 95,000 distinct CDR3 sequences, more than 13% of them singletons, with approximately 9.9% in the top ten. Input material: whole blood. The receptors derive from an adult who was a healthcare worker with PCR-confirmed SARS-CoV-2 infection or an uninfected control (not recorded which).

The V gene is TRBV5-4, the J gene TRBJ1-2; D unclear. CDR1 and CDR2 (germline): SGHNT, YYREEE (reference sequence). The V gene lost 6 bases and the J gene lost 2 bases, with 11 bases spanning the gap. The CDR3 extends over 13 amino acids. The CDR3 loop is CASTAKGNYGYTF. DNA of the CDR3: TGTGCCAGCACCGCAAAGGGAAACTATGGCTACACCTTC.

The V gene is TRBV12-3 or TRBV12-4, the J gene TRBJ2-4; D not certain. The CDR3 length is 12 residues. V lost 7 bases and J 6 bases, leaving 10 bases between the germline ends. The CDR3 nucleotides are TGTGCCAGCACCCCGAATATAAACATTCAGTACTTC. It codes for CASTPNINIQYF.

The table lists this clonotype with a few counts. This chain connects TRBV7-3 to TRBJ2-5; D is perhaps TRBD1 or TRBD2 (5 bases each). The CDR3 is 15 amino acids. The V gene lost 0 bases and the J gene lost 5 bases, with 13 bases spanning the gap. Germline lookup yields CDR1 SGHTA and CDR2 FQGTGA. The CDR3 protein is CASSLTPGAGETQYF. The CDR3 bases are TGTGCCAGCAGCTTAACTCCCGGGGCCGGGGAGACCCAGTACTTC.

This clonotype was counted a few times. The V call is TRBV12-3 or TRBV12-4, the J call TRBJ1-5; no definite D call. V was pared by 3 bases and J by 3 bases, with 9 bases between. CDR3 length: 14 residues. The CDR3 region has the DNA TGTGCCAGCAGTTTTCCGGGAATCAATCAGCCCCAGCATTTT. Translating it yields CASSFPGINQPQHF.

This clonotype was counted only a few times. The chain links TRBV29-1 to TRBJ2-7; D call uncertain. CDR3 length equals 14 residues. Germline loops: CDR1 SQVTM, CDR2 ANQGSEA. V was pared by 7 bases and J by 2 bases, with 18 bases between. The CDR3 protein is CSAASVERAYEQYF. Written as DNA, the CDR3 is TGCAGCGCCGCCTCAGTAGAGCGAGCCTACGAGCAGTACTTC.